The 6 T cell receptor beta chains given below trace back to one sample, sequenced in a study of regulatory T cells in long-lasting Graves disease. Time point given: persistent/refractory GD, antithyroid drugs over 5 years with positive TRAb. The authors made the TCR library using RNA they extracted from PBMCs. HTBI primers from iRepertoire and Arm-PCR of CDR3 regions yielded the TCR beta libraries. TCRdb passed the multiplex PCR reads through MiXCR, listing each CDR3 protein once. The sample includes 300,000 or so distinct CDR3 sequences, less than 20% of them seen just once. Here the sequenced sample was peripheral blood mononuclear cells (PBMCs), taken when the disease was refractory, from a patient treated with antithyroid drugs. These receptors were collected from a female donor with Graves disease.

This clonotype was seen a handful of times. The chain has TRBV7-2 and TRBJ2-7, with D tentatively TRBD2 (6 bases). This CDR3 spans 16 amino acids. Trimming took 1 base from V and 3 from J, leaving 16 bases between them. Per germline, CDR1 SGHTA and CDR2 FQGNSA. Written as DNA, the CDR3 is TGTGCCAGCAGCTTAGTGTTTAGGCGGGGTGACTACGAGCAGTACTTC. This sequence encodes CASSLVFRRGDYEQYF.

This clonotype was recorded at least ten times. The rearrangement links TRBV6-1 to TRBJ1-2; TRBD1 is a possible D gene (5 bases). V dropped 8 bases and J dropped 6 bases, with 10 bases sitting between them. The CDR3 consists of 11 residues. In germline, CDR1 is MNHNS, CDR2 SASEGT. The CDR3 loop is CASRDGNGYTF. The CDR3 coding sequence is TGTGCCAGCCGGGACGGAAATGGCTACACCTTC.

In this sample, this clonotype turned up many times. V usage is TRBV9 and J usage is TRBJ1-2, with 8 bases aligning to TRBD1. J lost 1 base, V lost 3 bases, and 5 bases had no gene match. Germline loops: CDR1 SGDLS, CDR2 YYNGEE. This CDR3 comprises 15 residues. CDR3 in amino acids: CASSDPGGDNYGYTF. DNA for the CDR3: TGTGCCAGCAGCGACCCAGGGGGCGATAACTATGGCTACACCTTC.

This clonotype was seen more than once but under ten times. The chain recombines TRBV19 with TRBJ2-7; perhaps D is TRBD1 or TRBD2 (5 bases each). Trimming left V 4 bases short and J 3 bases short, with 10 bases between. This CDR3 has 13 amino acids. CDR1 and CDR2 from the germline V gene are LNHDA and SQIVND (reference sequence). CDR3 sequence (DNA): TGTGCCAGTAGTACCGTTGGGGGCTACGAGCAGTACTTC. Translated: CASSTVGGYEQYF.

The chain is built from TRBV20-1 and TRBJ2-6; D is tentatively TRBD1 or TRBD2 (5 bases each). The CDR3 is made up of 14 amino acids. The V gene's germline CDR1 is DFQATT and CDR2 SNEGSKA (reference sequence). V was clipped by 5 bases and J by 2 bases, with 10 bases between them. CDR3 sequence (DNA): TGCAGTGCTGATGAGGGGCCTGGGGCCAACGTCCTGACTTTC. Amino acids: CSADEGPGANVLTF.

As to this clonotype: A single base is all that separates this from a far larger clone, so a read error is likely. The chain has TRBV6-2 or TRBV6-3 and TRBJ1-2; a weak D match, TRBD1 (5 bases). Germline CDR1 MNHEY, CDR2 SVGEGT. Trimming took 6 bases from V and 4 from J, leaving 18 bases between them. The CDR3 is 15 residues long. CDR3 sequence (DNA): TGTGCCAGCAGCGCCGCCTCGGACACTCTCTATGGCTACACCTTC. It yields the protein CASSAASDTLYGYTF.